This T cell receptor (beta chain) is from a study of blood T cell repertoires in COVID-19. For the study at large: Spain, Italy and the United States supplied samples that represented acute and convalescent COVID-19. From T cells, B-cell-depleted T cells, or PBMCs came the material, which was cDNA or gDNA.

Study processing details: Amplification from reference gene primers served as the basis for estimated nucleated cell counts. Only in-frame clones appear in the TCRdb table, and some are missing; sequencing was by immunoSEQ multiplex PCR. The DNA was the basis for D and trimming; V, J and clone size are from that table. The data contain under 300,000 clones, 82% of them singletons. Trimming removed 1 base from V and 5 bases from J, with 15 bases in between. The germline V gene has CDR1 SGHKS and CDR2 YYEKEE (reference sequence). CDR3 length: 15 amino acids. The sample was peripheral blood. This sequence originates from a woman older than 75 with active or convalescent COVID-19. The rearrangement uses TRBV5-5 and TRBJ1-1; a possible D gene is TRBD1 (6 bases). The CDR3 here is CASSLRAGVGTEAFF. In nucleotides, the CDR3 is TGTGCCAGCAGCTTGAGGGCAGGGGTAGGAACTGAAGCTTTCTTT.